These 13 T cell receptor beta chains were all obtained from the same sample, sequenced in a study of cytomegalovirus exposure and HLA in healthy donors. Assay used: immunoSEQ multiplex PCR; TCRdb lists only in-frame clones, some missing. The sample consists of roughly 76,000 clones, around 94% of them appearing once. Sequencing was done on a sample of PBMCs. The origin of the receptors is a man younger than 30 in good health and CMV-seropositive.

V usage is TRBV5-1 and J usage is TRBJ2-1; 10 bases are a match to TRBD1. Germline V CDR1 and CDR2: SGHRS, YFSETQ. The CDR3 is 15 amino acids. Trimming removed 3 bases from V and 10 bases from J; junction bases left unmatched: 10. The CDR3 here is CASSWRQGQGNEQFF. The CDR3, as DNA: TGCGCCAGCAGCTGGCGTCAGGGACAGGGGAACGAGCAGTTCTTC.

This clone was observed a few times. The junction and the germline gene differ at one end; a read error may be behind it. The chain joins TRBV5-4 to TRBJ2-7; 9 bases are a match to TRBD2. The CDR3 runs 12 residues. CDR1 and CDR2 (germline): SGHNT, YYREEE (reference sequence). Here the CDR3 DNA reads TGTGCCAGCAGCTTCCCTAGCGGGGAGGAATCCTTC. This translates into CASSFPSGEESF.

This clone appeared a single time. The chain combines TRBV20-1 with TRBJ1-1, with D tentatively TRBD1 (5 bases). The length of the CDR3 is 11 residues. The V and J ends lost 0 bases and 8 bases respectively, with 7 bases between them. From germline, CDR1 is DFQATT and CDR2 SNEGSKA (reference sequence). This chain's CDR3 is CSAREGGEAFF. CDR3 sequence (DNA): TGCAGTGCTAGAGAGGGGGGGGAAGCTTTCTTT.

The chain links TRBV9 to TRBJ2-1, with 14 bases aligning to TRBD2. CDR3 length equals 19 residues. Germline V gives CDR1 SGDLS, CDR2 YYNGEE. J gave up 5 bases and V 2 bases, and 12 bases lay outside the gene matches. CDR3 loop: CASSVGLGTSGSEHNEQFF. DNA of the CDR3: TGTGCCAGCAGCGTGGGCCTAGGGACTAGCGGGAGCGAACACAATGAGCAGTTCTTC.

This CDR3 reads CASSPAGLSQEQFF. CDR3 DNA sequence: TGTGCCAGCTCACCAGCGGGACTGTCCCAAGAGCAGTTCTTC. The rearrangement joins TRBV18 to TRBJ2-1; maybe TRBD2 (6 bases). The CDR3 runs to 14 residues. The V end was cut by 2 bases, the J end by 10 bases, with 15 bases between. Germline V gene data show CDR1 as KGHSH and CDR2 as LQKENI.

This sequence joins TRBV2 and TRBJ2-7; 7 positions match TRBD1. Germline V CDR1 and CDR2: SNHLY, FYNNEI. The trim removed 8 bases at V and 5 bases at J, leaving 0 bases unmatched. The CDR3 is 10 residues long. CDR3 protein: CASGTDEQYF. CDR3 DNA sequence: TGTGCCAGCGGGACAGACGAGCAGTACTTC.

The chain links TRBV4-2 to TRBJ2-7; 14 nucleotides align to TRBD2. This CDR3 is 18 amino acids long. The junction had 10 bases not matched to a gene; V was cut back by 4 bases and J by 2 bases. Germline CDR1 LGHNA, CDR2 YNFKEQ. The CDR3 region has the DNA TGTGCCAGCAGCCCTTACGGGACTAGCGGGAGAGCCGCCTACGAGCAGTACTTC. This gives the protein CASSPYGTSGRAAYEQYF.

Here the CDR3 DNA reads TGTGCCAGCAGCGTAGATCCTAGCGGTTCCTACGAGCAGTACTTC. It encodes CASSVDPSGSYEQYF. This chain uses TRBV9 with TRBJ2-7; TRBD2 matches at 7 bases. Germline assignment: CDR1 SGDLS and CDR2 YYNGEE. This CDR3 has 15 residues. With 0 bases clipped from V and 1 base from J, the junction kept 4 bases outside the gene matches.

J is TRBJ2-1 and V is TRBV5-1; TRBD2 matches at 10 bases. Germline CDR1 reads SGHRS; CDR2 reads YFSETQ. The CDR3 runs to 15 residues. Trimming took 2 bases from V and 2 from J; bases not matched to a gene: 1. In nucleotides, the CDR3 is TGCGCCAGCAGCTTCACTAGCGGGACCTACAATGAGCAGTTCTTC. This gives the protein CASSFTSGTYNEQFF. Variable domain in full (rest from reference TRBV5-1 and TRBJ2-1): KAGVTQTPRYLIKTRGQQVTLSCSPISGHRSVSWYQQTPGQGLQFLFEYFSETQRNKGNFPGRFSGRQFSNSRSEMNVSTLELGDSALYLCASSFTSGTYNEQFFGPGTRLTVL.

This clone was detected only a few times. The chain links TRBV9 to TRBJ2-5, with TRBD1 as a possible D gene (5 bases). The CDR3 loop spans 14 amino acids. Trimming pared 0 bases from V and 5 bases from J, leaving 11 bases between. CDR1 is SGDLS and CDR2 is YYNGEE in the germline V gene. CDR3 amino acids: CASSVGTKGETQYF. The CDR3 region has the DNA TGTGCCAGCAGCGTAGGAACCAAGGGGGAGACCCAGTACTTC.

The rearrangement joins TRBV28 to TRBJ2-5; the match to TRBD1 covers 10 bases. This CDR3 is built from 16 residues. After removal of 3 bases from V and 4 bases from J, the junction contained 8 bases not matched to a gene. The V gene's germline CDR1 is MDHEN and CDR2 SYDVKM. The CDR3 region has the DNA TGTGCCAGCAGTTTTGGGGACAGGGGAGTCGGAGAGACCCAGTACTTC. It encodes CASSFGDRGVGETQYF.

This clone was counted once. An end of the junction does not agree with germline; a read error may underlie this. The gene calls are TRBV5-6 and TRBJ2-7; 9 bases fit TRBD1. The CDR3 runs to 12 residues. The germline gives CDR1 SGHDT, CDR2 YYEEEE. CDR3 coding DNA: TGTGCCAGCAGCTCCACCGGGGACAGGGAGGTTTTC. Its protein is CASSSTGDREVF.

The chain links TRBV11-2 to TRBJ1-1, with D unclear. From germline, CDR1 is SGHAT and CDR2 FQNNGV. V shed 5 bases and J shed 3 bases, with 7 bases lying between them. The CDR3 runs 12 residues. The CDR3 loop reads CASSPRDTEAFF. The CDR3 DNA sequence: TGTGCCAGCAGCCCGAGGGACACTGAAGCTTTCTTT.